The sequence of this TCR beta chain was determined in a study of response to subunit inactivated influenza vaccine. This clonotype was counted at least ten times. TCRdb itself ran the RT-PCR reads through MiXCR, one entry per CDR3 protein. The sample carries about 310,000 distinct CDR3 sequences, roughly 22% recorded once. The sample consisted of PBMCs from blood, taken about 20 months after vaccination. The sequence came from a man between 50 and 69 years old who received an inactivated influenza vaccine.

The CDR3 nucleotides are TGCAGTGCTAGTGGGCTGGGCTACACCTTC. Residues: CSASGLGYTF. This chain uses TRBV20-1 with TRBJ1-2; D is unresolved. Germline values: CDR1 DFQATT, CDR2 SNEGSKA (reference sequence). V gave up 3 bases and J gave up 8 bases, with 7 bases separating them. The CDR3 loop spans 10 amino acids.